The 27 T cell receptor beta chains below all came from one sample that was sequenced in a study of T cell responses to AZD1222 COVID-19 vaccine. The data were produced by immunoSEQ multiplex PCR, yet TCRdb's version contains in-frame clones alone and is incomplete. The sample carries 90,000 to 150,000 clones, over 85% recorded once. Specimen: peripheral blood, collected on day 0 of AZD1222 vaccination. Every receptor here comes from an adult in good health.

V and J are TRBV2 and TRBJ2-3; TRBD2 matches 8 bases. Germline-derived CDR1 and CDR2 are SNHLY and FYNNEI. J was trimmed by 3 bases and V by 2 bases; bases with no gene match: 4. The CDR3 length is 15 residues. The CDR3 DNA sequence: TGTGCCAGCAGTGAACGGACGGGGGGGACAGATACGCAGTATTTT. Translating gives CASSERTGGTDTQYF.

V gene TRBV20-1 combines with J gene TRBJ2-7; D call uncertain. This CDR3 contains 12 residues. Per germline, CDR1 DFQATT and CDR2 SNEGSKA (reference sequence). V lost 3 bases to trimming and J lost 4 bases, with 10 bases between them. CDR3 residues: CSASVTSYEQYF. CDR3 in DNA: TGCAGTGCTAGTGTGACCTCATACGAGCAGTACTTC.

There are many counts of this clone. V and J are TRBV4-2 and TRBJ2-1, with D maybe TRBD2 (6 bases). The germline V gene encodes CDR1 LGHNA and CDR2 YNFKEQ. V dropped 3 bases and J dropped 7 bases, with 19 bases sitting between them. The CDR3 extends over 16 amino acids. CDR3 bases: TGTGCCAGCAGCCAGGTCGACGGGGCGGGAAATAATGAGCAGTTCTTC. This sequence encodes CASSQVDGAGNNEQFF.

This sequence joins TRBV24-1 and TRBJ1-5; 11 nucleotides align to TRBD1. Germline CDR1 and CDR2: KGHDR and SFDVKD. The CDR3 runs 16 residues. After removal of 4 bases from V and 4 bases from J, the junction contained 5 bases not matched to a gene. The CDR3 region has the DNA TGTGCCACCAGTGAGAAGGGACAGGGGGGAAATCAGCCCCAGCATTTT. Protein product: CATSEKGQGGNQPQHF.

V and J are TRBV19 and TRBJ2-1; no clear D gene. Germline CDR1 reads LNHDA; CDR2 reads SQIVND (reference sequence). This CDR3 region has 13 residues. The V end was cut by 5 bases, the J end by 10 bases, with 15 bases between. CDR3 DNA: TGTGCCAGTAGTCCCCCTGGGGTAGGGGAGCAGTTCTTC. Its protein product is CASSPPGVGEQFF.

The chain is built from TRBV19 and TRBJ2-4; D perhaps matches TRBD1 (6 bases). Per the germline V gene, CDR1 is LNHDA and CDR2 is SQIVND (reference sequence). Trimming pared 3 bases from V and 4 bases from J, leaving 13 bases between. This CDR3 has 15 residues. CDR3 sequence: CASSIPGELKNIQYF. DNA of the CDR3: TGTGCCAGTAGTATCCCAGGGGAGTTAAAAAACATTCAGTACTTC.

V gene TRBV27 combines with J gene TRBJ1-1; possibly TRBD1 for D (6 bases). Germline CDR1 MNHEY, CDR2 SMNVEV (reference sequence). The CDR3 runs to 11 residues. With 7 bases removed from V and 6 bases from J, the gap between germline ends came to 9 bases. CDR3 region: CASMGGPEAFF. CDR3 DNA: TGTGCCAGCATGGGGGGCCCTGAAGCTTTCTTT.

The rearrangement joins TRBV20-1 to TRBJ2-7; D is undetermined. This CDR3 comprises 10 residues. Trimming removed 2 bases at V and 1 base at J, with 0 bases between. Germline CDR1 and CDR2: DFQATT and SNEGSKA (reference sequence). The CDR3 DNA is TGCAGTGCTAGATCCTACGAGCAGTACTTC. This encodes CSARSYEQYF.

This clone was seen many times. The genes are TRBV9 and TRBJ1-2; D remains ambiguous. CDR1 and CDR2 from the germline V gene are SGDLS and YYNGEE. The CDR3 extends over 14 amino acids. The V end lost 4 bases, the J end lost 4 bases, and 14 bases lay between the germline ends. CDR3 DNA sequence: TGTGCCAGCAGCCCCCGCGTCGGGAGCTATGGCTACACCTTC. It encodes CASSPRVGSYGYTF.

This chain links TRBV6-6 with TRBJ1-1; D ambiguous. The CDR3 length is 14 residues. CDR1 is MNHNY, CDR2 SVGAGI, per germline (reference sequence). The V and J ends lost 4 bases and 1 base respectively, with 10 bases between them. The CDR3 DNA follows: TGTGCCAGCAGTTTTGGAGATACGAACACTGAAGCTTTCTTT. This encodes CASSFGDTNTEAFF.

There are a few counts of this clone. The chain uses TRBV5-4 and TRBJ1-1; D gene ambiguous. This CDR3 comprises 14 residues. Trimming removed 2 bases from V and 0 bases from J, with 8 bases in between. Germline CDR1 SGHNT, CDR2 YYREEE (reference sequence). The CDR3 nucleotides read TGTGCCAGCAGCTTTTCCACAGTGAACACTGAAGCTTTCTTT. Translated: CASSFSTVNTEAFF.

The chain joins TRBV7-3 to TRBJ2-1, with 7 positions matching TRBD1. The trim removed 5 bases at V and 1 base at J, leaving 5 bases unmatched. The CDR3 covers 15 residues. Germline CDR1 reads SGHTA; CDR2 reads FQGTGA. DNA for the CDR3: TGTGCCAGCAGCGGTACAGGGGTTTCCTACAATGAGCAGTTCTTC. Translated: CASSGTGVSYNEQFF.

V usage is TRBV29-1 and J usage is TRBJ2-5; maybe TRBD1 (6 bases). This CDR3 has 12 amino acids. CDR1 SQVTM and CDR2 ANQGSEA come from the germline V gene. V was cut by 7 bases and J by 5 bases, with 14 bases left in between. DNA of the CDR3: TGCAGCGCCAAGGGGGTTGTGGAGACCCAGTACTTC. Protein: CSAKGVVETQYF.

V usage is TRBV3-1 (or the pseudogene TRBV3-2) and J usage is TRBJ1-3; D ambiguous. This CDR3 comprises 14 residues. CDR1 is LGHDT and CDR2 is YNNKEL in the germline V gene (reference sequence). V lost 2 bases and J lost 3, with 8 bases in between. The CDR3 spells CASSQMAGGNTIYF. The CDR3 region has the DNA TGTGCCAGCAGCCAAATGGCAGGTGGAAACACCATATATTTT.

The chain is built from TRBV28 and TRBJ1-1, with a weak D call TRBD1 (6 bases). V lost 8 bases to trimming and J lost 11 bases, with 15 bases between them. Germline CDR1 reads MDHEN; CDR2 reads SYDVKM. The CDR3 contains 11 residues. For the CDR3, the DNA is TGTGCCAGCCTGCTCTACAGGGACGCTTTCTTT. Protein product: CASLLYRDAFF. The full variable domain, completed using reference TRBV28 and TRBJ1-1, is DVKVTQSSRYLVKRTGEKVFLECVQDMDHENMFWYRQDPGLGLRLIYFSYDVKMKEKGDIPEGYSVSREKKERFSLILESASTNQTSMYLCASLLYRDAFFGQGTRLTVV.

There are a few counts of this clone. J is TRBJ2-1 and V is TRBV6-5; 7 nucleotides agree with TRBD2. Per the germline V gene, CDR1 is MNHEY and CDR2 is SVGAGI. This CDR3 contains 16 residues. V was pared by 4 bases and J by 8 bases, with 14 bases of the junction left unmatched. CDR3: CASSWGGSGGWDEQFF. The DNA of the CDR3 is TGTGCCAGCAGTTGGGGGGGGAGCGGAGGGTGGGATGAGCAGTTCTTC.

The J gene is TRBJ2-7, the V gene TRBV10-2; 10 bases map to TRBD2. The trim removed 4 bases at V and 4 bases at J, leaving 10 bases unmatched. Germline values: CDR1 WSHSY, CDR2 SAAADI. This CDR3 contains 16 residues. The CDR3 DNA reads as TGCGCCAGCAGTGTTACTAGCGGGGTTTCCCCATACGAGCAGTACTTC. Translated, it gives CASSVTSGVSPYEQYF.

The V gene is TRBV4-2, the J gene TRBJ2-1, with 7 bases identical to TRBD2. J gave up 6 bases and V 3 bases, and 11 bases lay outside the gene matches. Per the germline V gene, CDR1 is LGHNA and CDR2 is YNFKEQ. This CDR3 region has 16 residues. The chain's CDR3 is CASSQYGDYLGNEQFF. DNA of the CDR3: TGTGCCAGCAGCCAGTACGGGGACTATCTCGGCAATGAGCAGTTCTTC.

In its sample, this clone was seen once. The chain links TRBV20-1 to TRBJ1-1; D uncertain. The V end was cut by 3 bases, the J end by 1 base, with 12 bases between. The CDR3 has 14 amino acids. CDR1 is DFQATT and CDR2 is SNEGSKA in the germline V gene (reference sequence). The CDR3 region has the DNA TGCAGTGCTAGTTATACCTTTGGGAACACTGAAGCTTTCTTT. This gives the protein CSASYTFGNTEAFF.

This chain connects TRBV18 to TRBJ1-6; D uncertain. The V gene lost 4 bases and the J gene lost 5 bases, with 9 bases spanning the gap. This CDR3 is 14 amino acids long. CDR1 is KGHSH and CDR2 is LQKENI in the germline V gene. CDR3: CASSLRADNSPLHF. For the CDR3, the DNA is TGTGCCAGCTCACTCCGGGCCGATAATTCACCCCTCCACTTT.

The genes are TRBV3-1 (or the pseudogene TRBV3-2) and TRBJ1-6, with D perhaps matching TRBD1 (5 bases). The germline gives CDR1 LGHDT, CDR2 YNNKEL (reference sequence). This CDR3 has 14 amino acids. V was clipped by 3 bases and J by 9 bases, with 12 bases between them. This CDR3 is CASSQRQGGSPLHF. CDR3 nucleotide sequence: TGTGCCAGCAGCCAGCGGCAGGGAGGTTCACCCCTCCACTTT.

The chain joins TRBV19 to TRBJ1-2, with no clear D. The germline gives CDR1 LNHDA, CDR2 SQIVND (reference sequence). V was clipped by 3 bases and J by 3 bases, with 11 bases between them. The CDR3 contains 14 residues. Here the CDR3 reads CASSIFGYDYGYTF. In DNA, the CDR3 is TGTGCCAGTAGTATTTTTGGGTATGACTATGGCTACACCTTC.

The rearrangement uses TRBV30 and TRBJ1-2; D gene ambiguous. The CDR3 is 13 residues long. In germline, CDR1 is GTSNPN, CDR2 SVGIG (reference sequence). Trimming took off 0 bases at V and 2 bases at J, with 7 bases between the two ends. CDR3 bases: TGTGCCTGGAGTGTACTGGACAACTATGGCTACACCTTC. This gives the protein CAWSVLDNYGYTF.

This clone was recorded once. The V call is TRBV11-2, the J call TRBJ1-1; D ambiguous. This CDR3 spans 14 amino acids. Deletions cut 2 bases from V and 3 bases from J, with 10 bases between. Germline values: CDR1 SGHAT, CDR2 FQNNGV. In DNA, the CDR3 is TGTGCCAGCAGCTTACCCCTAAGAGACACTGAAGCTTTCTTT. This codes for CASSLPLRDTEAFF.

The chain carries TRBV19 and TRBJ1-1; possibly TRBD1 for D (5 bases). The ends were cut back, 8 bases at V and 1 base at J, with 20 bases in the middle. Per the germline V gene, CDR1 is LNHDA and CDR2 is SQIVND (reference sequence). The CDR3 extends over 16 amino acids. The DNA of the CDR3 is TGTGCCAGTTGGGACCTACACACCCCTTGGAACACTGAAGCTTTCTTT. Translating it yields CASWDLHTPWNTEAFF.

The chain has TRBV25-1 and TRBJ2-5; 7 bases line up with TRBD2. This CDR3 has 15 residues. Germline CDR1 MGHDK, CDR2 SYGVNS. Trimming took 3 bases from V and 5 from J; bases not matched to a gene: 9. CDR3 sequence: CASSDPTSGGETQYF. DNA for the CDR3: TGTGCCAGCAGTGATCCTACCTCCGGGGGGGAGACCCAGTACTTC.

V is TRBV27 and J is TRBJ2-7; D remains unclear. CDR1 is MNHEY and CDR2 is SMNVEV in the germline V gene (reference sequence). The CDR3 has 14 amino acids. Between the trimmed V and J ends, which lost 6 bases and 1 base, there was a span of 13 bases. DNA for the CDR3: TGTGCCAGCAGATCCGACACGGTTTCCTACGAGCAGTACTTC. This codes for CASRSDTVSYEQYF.